Presented here are 11 T cell receptor beta chains from one specimen sequenced in a study of CD8 T cells in Susac syndrome. Roughly 0.45 to 1 ug RNA was reverse transcribed with random hexamers. TCRdb ran MiXCR on the immunoSEQ multiplex PCR reads and lists one entry per CDR3 protein. The sample includes hundreds of thousands of distinct CDR3 sequences, approximately 92% seen only once; the top ten take 0.055% to 0.075%. Sequenced: CD4+ T cells from PBMCs. All receptors come from a human donor with multiple sclerosis.

This chain connects TRBV7-2 to TRBJ2-3; no clear D. CDR1 and CDR2 from the germline V gene are SGHTA and FQGNSA. This CDR3 comprises 14 residues. V was clipped by 5 bases and J by 4 bases, with 13 bases between them. CDR3 loop: CASSRSSEADTQYF. The CDR3 region has the DNA TGTGCCAGCAGCCGCTCGTCAGAGGCAGATACGCAGTATTTT.

The chain is built from TRBV7-9 and TRBJ2-1, with D maybe TRBD2 (5 bases). The CDR3 loop spans 16 amino acids. Trimming removed 1 base from V and 0 bases from J, with 10 bases in between. Germline lookup yields CDR1 SEHNR and CDR2 FQNEAQ (reference sequence). The CDR3 DNA reads TGTGCCAGCAGCTTAGGGGCCGGGAACTCCTACAATGAGCAGTTCTTC. This codes for CASSLGAGNSYNEQFF.

The rearrangement joins TRBV6-1 to TRBJ1-3; D not certain. The CDR3 spans 16 residues. Germline V lookup: CDR1 MNHNS, CDR2 SASEGT. The V end was cut by 3 bases, the J end by 1 base, with 13 bases between. In nucleotides, the CDR3 is TGTGCCAGCAGTGAGATGACAAAACCGTCTGGAAACACCATATATTTT. Translation gives CASSEMTKPSGNTIYF.

The chain is built from TRBV18 and TRBJ1-2; possible D gene TRBD1, 5 bases. V dropped 3 bases and J dropped 4 bases, with 21 bases sitting between them. Looked up from germline, CDR1 is KGHSH and CDR2 is LQKENI. The CDR3 consists of 17 residues. The DNA for the CDR3 is TGTGCCAGCTCACCGACCTCCGGGACCGAAGTATCCTATGGCTACACCTTC. Translation gives CASSPTSGTEVSYGYTF.

The V gene is TRBV15, the J gene TRBJ2-1; no reliable D call. Germline assignment: CDR1 LNHNV and CDR2 YYDKDF (reference sequence). V was pared by 0 bases and J by 7 bases, with 4 bases between. This CDR3 region has 12 residues. The CDR3 DNA reads TGTGCCACCAGCAGAGATTGGAATGAGCAGTTCTTC. Its protein is CATSRDWNEQFF.

The V and J genes are TRBV4-1 and TRBJ2-3; 7 positions match TRBD2. The CDR3 sequence is 15 residues long. CDR1 and CDR2 (germline): MGHRA, YSYEKL. V shed 2 bases, J shed 2 bases, and the junction held 4 bases outside the gene matches. The DNA of the CDR3 is TGCGCCAGCAGCCAACTAAGCGGGACCACAGATACGCAGTATTTT. Amino acid sequence: CASSQLSGTTDTQYF.

The genes are TRBV5-8 and TRBJ2-3; D not resolved. V lost 4 bases to trimming and J lost 3 bases, with 21 bases between them. This CDR3 region has 17 residues. Germline V gene sequence: CDR1 SGHTS, CDR2 YDEGEE. CDR3: CASSPIIQTSRTDTQYF. CDR3 DNA sequence: TGTGCCAGCAGCCCGATAATACAGACCTCTAGGACAGATACGCAGTATTTT.

The V call is TRBV10-3, the J call TRBJ2-5, with 10 positions matching TRBD1. This CDR3 is 15 amino acids long. Per the germline V gene, CDR1 is ENHRY and CDR2 is SYGVKD. The trim removed 8 bases at V and 5 bases at J, leaving 11 bases unmatched. Here the CDR3 reads CAIGPGQGLGETQYF. In DNA form, the CDR3 reads TGTGCCATCGGTCCGGGACAGGGGTTGGGGGAGACCCAGTACTTC.

Worth noting for this clonotype: One junction end does not reproduce the germline sequence, and a read error may be involved. The chain links TRBV6-6 to TRBJ1-2; D ambiguous. The CDR3 has 11 amino acids. Per germline, CDR1 MNHNY and CDR2 SVGAGI (reference sequence). The CDR3 protein is CASSYYYGYTF. CDR3 sequence (DNA): TGTGCCAGCAGTTACTACTACGGCTACACCTTC.

The V call is TRBV5-4, the J call TRBJ2-5; D may be TRBD1 (5 bases). The V end was cut by 6 bases, the J end by 0 bases, with 15 bases between. CDR1 and CDR2 from the germline V gene are SGHNT and YYREEE (reference sequence). The CDR3 extends over 15 amino acids. CDR3 region: CASTRSLGDQETQYF. The DNA for the CDR3 is TGTGCCAGCACCAGGAGTCTAGGGGACCAAGAGACCCAGTACTTC.

This clonotype was picked up one time. V usage is TRBV20-1 and J usage is TRBJ2-2, with 10 bases fitting TRBD2. Losses at the gene ends were 2 bases for V and 2 bases for J; bases not matched to a gene: 2. This CDR3 spans 15 amino acids. The V gene's germline CDR1 is DFQATT and CDR2 SNEGSKA (reference sequence). CDR3 amino acids: CSARTSGTNTGELFF. CDR3 sequence (DNA): TGCAGTGCTAGAACTAGCGGGACTAACACCGGGGAGCTGTTTTTT.